This T cell receptor (beta chain) was identified in a study of PD-1 blockade in classical Hodgkin lymphoma. Study-wide points: CD8+ TCR diversity did not rise significantly by C4D1, unlike CD4+. Newly diagnosed patients had diversity similar to the baseline diversity of complete responders.

Points on this clone: No antigen is known for it.

Brentuximab vedotin exposure varied, and every patient relapsed after autologous stem cell transplantation. Magnetic negative selection of thawed PBMCs was the method by which CD4+ T cells were purified. The CDR3 loop spans 15 amino acids. V was trimmed by 0 bases and J by 0 bases, leaving 7 bases between them. The V gene's germline CDR1 is SGHRS and CDR2 YFSETQ. Sequencing was performed with immunoSEQ multiplex PCR; in TCRdb, only in-frame clones are kept and a portion is missing. This table has under 8,500 clones, 70% to 80% appearing once. The source material was CD4+ T cells from blood, sampled at baseline. The chain joins TRBV5-1 to TRBJ1-3, with D tentatively TRBD1 (5 bases). The sequence derives from a human donor with classical Hodgkin lymphoma. The CDR3 spells CASSLGGNSGNTIYF. The CDR3 DNA follows: TGCGCCAGCAGCTTGGGGGGGAACTCTGGAAACACCATATATTTT. The variable domain in full, completed from reference TRBV5-1 and TRBJ1-3, reads KAGVTQTPRYLIKTRGQQVTLSCSPISGHRSVSWYQQTPGQGLQFLFEYFSETQRNKGNFPGRFSGRQFSNSRSEMNVSTLELGDSALYLCASSLGGNSGNTIYFGEGSWLTVV.